This T cell receptor beta chain appears in the sequencing data of a study of CD8+ T cells in alopecia areata. On the study more broadly: Treated patients were dosed with oral tofacitinib, taking 5 to 10 mg twice daily. Study conclusions and caveats: Uncertainty about whether baseline CD8+ expansion is linked to response remains, with one nonresponder.

Treatment here: oral pan-JAK inhibitor, 5-10 mg twice daily. Germline assignment: CDR1 MGHRA and CDR2 YSYEKL. This CDR3 has 16 amino acids. TCR sequencing used cDNA made by reverse transcription of extracted RNA. TCRdb keeps only in-frame clones here, not all; method: immunoSEQ multiplex PCR. The sample shows approximately 200,000 clones, roughly 50% of them seen only once. To note about this clone: Its antigen is currently unknown. An end of the junction differs from the germline gene, which may be a read error.

The starting material was CD4+ T cells sorted from blood, obtained at week 24, from a patient treated with tofacitinib. V usage is TRBV4-1 and J usage is TRBJ2-1; 7 bases fit TRBD2. This receptor was taken from a human donor with alopecia areata. CDR3 nucleotide sequence: TGTGCCAGCAGCTCGCAGGAAGCGGGGTCGTTCAATGAGCAGTTCTTC. Its translation is CASSSQEAGSFNEQFF.